Listed below are T cell receptor beta chains from one sample, sequenced in a study of ipilimumab plus nivolumab after autologous stem cell transplantation. Assay: immunoSEQ multiplex PCR; the TCRdb copy retains only in-frame clones and omits some. The data show tens of thousands of clones, just under 75% seen once. The starting material was PBMCs, obtained in a trial of ipilimumab plus nivolumab as post-transplant consolidation. These receptors originate from a male donor with diffuse large B-cell lymphoma. Each CDR3 is given with its conserved first and last residue. Each record gives: J gene, V gene, clone size, CDR3 protein. Clone sizes are given selectively: once, few, many, or a class where the clone is expanded.

TRBJ2-1 TRBV5-4 NA CASSLAGTGAYNEQFF
TRBJ2-7 TRBV29-1 NA CSVGTDAYEQYF
TRBJ2-5 TRBV30 NA CAWSVIGRGQETQYF
TRBJ2-3 TRBV29-1 NA CSVLEGNTDTQYF
TRBJ2-2 TRBV4-1 NA CASSPLRTGRSGELFF
TRBJ2-4 TRBV15 NA CATRPDTENIQYF
TRBJ2-3 TRBV13 NA CASSLQGTDTQYF
TRBJ2-5 TRBV19 NA CASRSGTGDWETQYF
TRBJ1-1 TRBV5-4 NA CASSPDRGLNTEAFF
TRBJ2-3 TRBV6-1 NA CASNPGGQDTQYF
TRBJ1-1 TRBV18 NA CASSPPMGTEAFF
TRBJ2-6 TRBV10-3 NA CAISELMGGGASTGANVLTF
TRBJ1-2 TRBV5-6 NA CASSPAGAGGYTF
TRBJ1-2 TRBV7-6 NA CASSSSGNYGYTF
TRBJ2-7 TRBV6-5 NA CASSFDRAQYEQYF
TRBJ2-7 TRBV4-1 NA CASSRVGGGRDYEQYF
TRBJ2-5 TRBV7-3 NA CASSWSSLAGGPQETQYF
TRBJ2-1 TRBV14 NA CASSPTSGRSYNEQFF
TRBJ2-5 TRBV18 NA CASSPSRGPGVETQYF
TRBJ2-1 TRBV19 NA CASSRTSGSEGEQFF
TRBJ2-7 TRBV2 few CASRQFPYEQYF
TRBJ1-5 TRBV7-8 NA CASSFHEVQPQHF
TRBJ2-7 TRBV18 NA CASSPNRGPREDEQYF
TRBJ2-1 TRBV28 NA CASSLSYEQFF
TRBJ1-5 TRBV27 NA CASSRRDSNQPQHF
TRBJ1-2 TRBV5-4 NA CASSLRQGDYGYTF
TRBJ1-1 TRBV30 medium-sized CAWSVWGTGTRNTEAFF
TRBJ2-3 TRBV9 NA CASSVGTSAYTDTQYF
TRBJ2-3 TRBV7-2 NA CASSRAGAHGTDTQYF
TRBJ2-5 TRBV29-1 NA CSVEKGGETQYF
TRBJ2-7 TRBV15 NA CATSRSSSYEQYF
TRBJ1-1 TRBV10-3 few CAISDSGLRTEAFF
TRBJ1-4 TRBV19 NA CASGPTEKLFF
TRBJ1-1 TRBV10-3 NA CAIGLAGDTNTEAFF
TRBJ2-5 TRBV11-3 NA CASSTNRETIETQYF
TRBJ2-2 TRBV4-2 NA CASSQESTAMIPGELFF
TRBJ2-3 TRBV5-1 NA CASSLLGQGPDTQYF
TRBJ2-7 TRBV6-5 NA CASSETGLSYEQYF
TRBJ2-7 TRBV6-1 few CASSARRQFHEQYF
TRBJ1-3 TRBV5-1 NA CASSLGGTGLSGNTIYF
TRBJ1-3 TRBV28 NA CASSPGGLGPGNTIYF
TRBJ2-5 TRBV27 NA CASSFGQGYAQYF
TRBJ2-3 TRBV5-1 NA CASSLAVGAVGNTDTQYF
TRBJ1-6 TRBV30 NA CAWTITGARSPLHF
TRBJ2-1 TRBV19 few CASSPLAGAYNEQFF
TRBJ1-1 TRBV6-5 few CASSLGPQSDRAFF
TRBJ2-3 TRBV30 NA CAWTRGRGTDTQYF
TRBJ1-3 TRBV5-6 NA CASSLESSGNTIYF
TRBJ2-5 TRBV29-1 NA CSVSGPQETQYF
TRBJ1-1 TRBV9 NA CASSVDGNTEAFF
TRBJ1-2 TRBV5-1 NA CASSPPGVYGYTF
TRBJ2-2 TRBV2 NA CASSELAGAVNTGELFF
TRBJ2-7 TRBV5-5 NA CASSRVVGGVYEQYF
TRBJ1-4 TRBV5-5 NA CASSLGLNEKLFF
TRBJ2-3 TRBV7-9 NA CASSRISGGGTDTQYF
TRBJ2-7 TRBV6-1 NA CASSGPGRPLATSYEQYF
TRBJ2-2 TRBV9 NA CASSVDLSGELFF